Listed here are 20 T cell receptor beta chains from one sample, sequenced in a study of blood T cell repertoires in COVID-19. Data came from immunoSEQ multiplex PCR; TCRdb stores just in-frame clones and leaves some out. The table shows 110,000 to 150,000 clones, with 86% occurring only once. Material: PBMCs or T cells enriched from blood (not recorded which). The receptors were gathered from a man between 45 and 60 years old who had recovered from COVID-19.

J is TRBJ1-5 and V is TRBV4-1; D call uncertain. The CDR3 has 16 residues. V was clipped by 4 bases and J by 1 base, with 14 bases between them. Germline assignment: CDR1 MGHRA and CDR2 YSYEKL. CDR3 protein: CASSPTRGKSNQPQHF. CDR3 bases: TGCGCCAGCAGCCCAACAAGAGGGAAGAGCAATCAGCCCCAGCATTTT.

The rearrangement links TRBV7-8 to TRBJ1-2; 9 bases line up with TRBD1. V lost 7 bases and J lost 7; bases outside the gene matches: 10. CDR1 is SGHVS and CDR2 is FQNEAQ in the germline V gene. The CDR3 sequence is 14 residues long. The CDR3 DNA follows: TGTGCCAGCAACCGGGACAGGGATGTAAGTGGCTACACCTTC. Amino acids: CASNRDRDVSGYTF.

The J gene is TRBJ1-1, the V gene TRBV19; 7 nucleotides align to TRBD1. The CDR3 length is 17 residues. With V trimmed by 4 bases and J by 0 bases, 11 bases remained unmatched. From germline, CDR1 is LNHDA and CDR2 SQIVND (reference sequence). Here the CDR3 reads CASSRSGTAVMNTEAFF. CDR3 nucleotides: TGTGCCAGTAGTAGGTCCGGGACAGCCGTCATGAACACTGAAGCTTTCTTT.

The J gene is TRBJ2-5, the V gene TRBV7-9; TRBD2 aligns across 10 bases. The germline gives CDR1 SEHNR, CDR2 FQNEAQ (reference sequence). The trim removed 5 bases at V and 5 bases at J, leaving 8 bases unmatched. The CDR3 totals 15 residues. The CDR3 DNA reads TGTGCCAGCAGCAAGCGGGGGGGCGGAGAGGAGACCCAGTACTTC. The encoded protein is CASSKRGGGEETQYF.

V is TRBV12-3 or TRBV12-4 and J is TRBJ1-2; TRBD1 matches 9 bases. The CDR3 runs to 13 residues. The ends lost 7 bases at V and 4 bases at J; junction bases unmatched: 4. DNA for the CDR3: TGTGCCAGCACTAGGACAGGGGTCTATGGCTACACCTTC. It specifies CASTRTGVYGYTF.

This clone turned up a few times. CDR3 bases: TGTGCCAGCAGCTTAATTATGCGGGGGGCAGGTGGCTACACCTTC. It specifies CASSLIMRGAGGYTF. The V and J genes are TRBV7-2 and TRBJ1-2; maybe TRBD1 (6 bases). CDR3 size: 15 residues. CDR1 and CDR2 from the germline V gene are SGHTA and FQGNSA. Trimming stripped 2 bases from V and 7 bases from J, with 17 bases between.

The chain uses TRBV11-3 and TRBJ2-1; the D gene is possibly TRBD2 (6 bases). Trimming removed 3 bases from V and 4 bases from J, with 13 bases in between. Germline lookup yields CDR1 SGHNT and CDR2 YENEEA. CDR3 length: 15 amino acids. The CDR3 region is CASSFGGASYNEQFF. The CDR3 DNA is TGTGCCAGCAGCTTTGGAGGGGCGAGTTACAATGAGCAGTTCTTC. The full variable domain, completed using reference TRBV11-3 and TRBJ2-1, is EAGVVQSPRYKIIEKKQPVAFWCNPISGHNTLYWYLQNLGQGPELLIRYENEEAVDDSQLPKDRFSAERLKGVDSTLKIQPAELGDSAVYLCASSFGGASYNEQFFGPGTRLTVL.

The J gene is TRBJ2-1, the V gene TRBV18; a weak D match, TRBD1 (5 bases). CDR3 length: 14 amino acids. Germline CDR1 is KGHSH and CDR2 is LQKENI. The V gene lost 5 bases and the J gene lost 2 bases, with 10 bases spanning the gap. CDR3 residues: CASSGQGPYNEQFF. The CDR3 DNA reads TGTGCCAGCTCAGGACAAGGTCCCTACAATGAGCAGTTCTTC. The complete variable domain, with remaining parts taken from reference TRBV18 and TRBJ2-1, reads NAGVMQNPRHLVRRRGQEARLRCSPMKGHSHVYWYRQLPEEGLKFMVYLQKENIIDESGMPKERFSAEFPKEGPSILRIQQVVRGDSAAYFCASSGQGPYNEQFFGPGTRLTVL.

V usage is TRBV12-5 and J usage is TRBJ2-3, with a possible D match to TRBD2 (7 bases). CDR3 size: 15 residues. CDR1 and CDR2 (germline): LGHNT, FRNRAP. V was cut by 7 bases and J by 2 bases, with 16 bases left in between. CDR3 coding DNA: TGTGCTAGTGCCTTGGGGGGGGCGGCCACAGATACGCAGTATTTT. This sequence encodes CASALGGAATDTQYF.

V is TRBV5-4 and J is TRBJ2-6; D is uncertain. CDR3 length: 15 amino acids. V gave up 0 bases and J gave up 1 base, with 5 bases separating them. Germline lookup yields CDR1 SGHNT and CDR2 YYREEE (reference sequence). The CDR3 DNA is TGTGCCAGCAGCTTGGTGGCTTCTGGGGCCAACGTCCTGACTTTC. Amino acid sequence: CASSLVASGANVLTF.

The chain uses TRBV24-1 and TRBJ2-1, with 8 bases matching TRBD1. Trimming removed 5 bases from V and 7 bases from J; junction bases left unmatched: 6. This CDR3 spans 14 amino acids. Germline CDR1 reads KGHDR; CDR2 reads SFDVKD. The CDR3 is CATSVQQGANEQFF. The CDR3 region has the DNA TGTGCCACCAGTGTACAGCAGGGGGCGAATGAGCAGTTCTTC.

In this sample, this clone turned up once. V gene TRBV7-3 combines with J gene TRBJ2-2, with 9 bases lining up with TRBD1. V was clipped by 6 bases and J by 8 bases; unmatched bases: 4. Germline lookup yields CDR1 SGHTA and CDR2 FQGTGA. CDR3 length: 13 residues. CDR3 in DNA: TGTGCCAGCAGGCGGGACAGGGAAGGGGAGCTGTTTTTT. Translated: CASRRDREGELFF.

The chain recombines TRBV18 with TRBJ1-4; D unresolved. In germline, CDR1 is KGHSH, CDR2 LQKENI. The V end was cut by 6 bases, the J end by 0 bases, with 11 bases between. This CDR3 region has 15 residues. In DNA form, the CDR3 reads TGTGCCAGCTCCCACTACACCGCAACTAATGAAAAACTGTTTTTT. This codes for CASSHYTATNEKLFF.

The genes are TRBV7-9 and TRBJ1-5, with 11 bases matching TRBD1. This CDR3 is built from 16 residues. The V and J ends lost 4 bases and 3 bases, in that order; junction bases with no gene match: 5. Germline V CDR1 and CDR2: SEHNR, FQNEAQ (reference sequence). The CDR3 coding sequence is TGTGCCAGCAGCTCTCGGACAGGGGGCCTCAATCAGCCCCAGCATTTT. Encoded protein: CASSSRTGGLNQPQHF.

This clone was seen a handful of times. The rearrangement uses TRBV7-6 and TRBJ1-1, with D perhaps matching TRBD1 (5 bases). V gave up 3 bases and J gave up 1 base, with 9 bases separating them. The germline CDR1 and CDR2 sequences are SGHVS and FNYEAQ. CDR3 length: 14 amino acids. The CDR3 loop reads CASSFRVRNTEAFF. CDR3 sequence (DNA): TGTGCCAGCAGCTTCAGGGTAAGGAACACTGAAGCTTTCTTT.

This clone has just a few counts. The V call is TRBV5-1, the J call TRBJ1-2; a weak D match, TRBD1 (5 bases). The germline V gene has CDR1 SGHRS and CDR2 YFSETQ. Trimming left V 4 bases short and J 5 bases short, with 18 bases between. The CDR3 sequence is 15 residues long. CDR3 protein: CASSREGPGRYGYTF. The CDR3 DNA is TGCGCCAGCAGCAGGGAGGGGCCCGGGAGATATGGCTACACCTTC.

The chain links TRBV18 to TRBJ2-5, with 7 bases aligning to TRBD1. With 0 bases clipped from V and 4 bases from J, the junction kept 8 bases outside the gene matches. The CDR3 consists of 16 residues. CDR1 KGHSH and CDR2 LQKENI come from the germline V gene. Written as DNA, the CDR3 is TGTGCCAGCTCACCACCGAGGCCAGGGGGATCAGAGACCCAGTACTTC. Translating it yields CASSPPRPGGSETQYF.

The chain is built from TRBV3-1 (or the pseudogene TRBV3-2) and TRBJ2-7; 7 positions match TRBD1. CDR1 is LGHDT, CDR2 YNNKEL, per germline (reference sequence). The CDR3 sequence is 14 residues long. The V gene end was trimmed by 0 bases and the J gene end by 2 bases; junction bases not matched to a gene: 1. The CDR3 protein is CASSQDRGPYEQYV. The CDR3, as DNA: TGTGCCAGCAGCCAAGATAGGGGGCCCTACGAGCAGTACGTC.

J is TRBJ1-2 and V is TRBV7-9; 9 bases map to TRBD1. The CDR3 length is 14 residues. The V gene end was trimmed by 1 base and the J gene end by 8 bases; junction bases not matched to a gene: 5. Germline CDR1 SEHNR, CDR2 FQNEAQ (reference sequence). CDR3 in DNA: TGTGCCAGCAGCTTAGTTTGGACAGGGGACGGCTACACCTTC. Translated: CASSLVWTGDGYTF.

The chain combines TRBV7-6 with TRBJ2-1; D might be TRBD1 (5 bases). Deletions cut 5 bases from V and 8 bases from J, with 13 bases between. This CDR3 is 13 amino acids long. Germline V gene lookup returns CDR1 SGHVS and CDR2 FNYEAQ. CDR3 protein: CASSLTVLDEQFF. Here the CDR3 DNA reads TGTGCCAGCAGCCTGACAGTGCTGGATGAGCAGTTCTTC.